This T cell receptor (beta chain) was sequenced for a study of post-analysis software for immune sequencing data. This clonotype has more than one count but fewer than ten. Its cognate antigen is unknown. Germline and junction disagree at one end, which may indicate a read error. Germline V gene lookup returns CDR1 SSHAT and CDR2 FNYEAQ (reference sequence). The CDR3 is made up of 19 amino acids. Regarding the study as a whole: Strong co-clustering by F measure was evident for samples that had been prepared in the same batch. Controls' normalized Chao1 diversity significantly exceeded that of multiple sclerosis patients. A few TRBV segments were significantly more frequent in patients than in controls. TRBV5-6, TRBV5-1 and TRBV20-1 were among these segments.

TCR beta cDNA libraries had unique molecular identifiers. Each batch of about 0.9 to 10 million T cells produced roughly 500,000 cDNA molecules. MiXCR, run by TCRdb on the PCR reads, gives a single entry per CDR3 protein. Found here are approximately 770,000 distinct CDR3 sequences, roughly 50% of them singletons; the top ten hold 4.9%. Sequencing used blood. The V gene is TRBV7-7, the J gene TRBJ2-7; D is possibly TRBD2 (8 bases). The TCR originated in a girl aged 10-17 years with multiple sclerosis. The CDR3: CASKYSGQASGPRGYEQYF. In DNA, the CDR3 is TGTGCTAGCAAGTATAGCGGACAGGCTAGCGGGCCCAGGGGCTACGAGCAGTACTTC. Filled out from reference TRBV7-7 and TRBJ2-7, the complete variable domain reads GAGVSQSPRYKVTKRGQDVTLRCDPISSHATLYWYQQALGQGPEFLTYFNYEAQPDKSGLPSDRFSAERPEGSISTLTIQRTEQRDSAMYRCASKYSGQASGPRGYEQYFGPGTRLTVT.